Following are 11 T cell receptor beta chains from one sample sequenced in a study of blood T cells in healthy people across ages. A J-beta primer mix and a sample-barcoded 5' primer were used in a second PCR of roughly 6 to 12 cycles. TCRdb re-called the 5' RACE reads through MiXCR, storing one row per CDR3 protein. The data hold some 1.6 million distinct CDR3 sequences, with roughly a third observed a single time. Sequenced: blood. The receptor set was obtained from a woman younger than 45 in good health.

A word on this clonotype: This may be a read error: a much more frequent sequence differs by one nucleotide. The gene calls are TRBV12-3 or TRBV12-4 and TRBJ2-3; D ambiguous. The CDR3 length is 16 residues. CDR3 coding DNA: TGTGCCTGCAGTCCCAGGACCTCCCTAGACACAGATACGCAGTATTTT. Residues: CACSPRTSLDTDTQYF.

The chain recombines TRBV10-3 with TRBJ2-1; TRBD2 matches at 13 bases. Germline values: CDR1 ENHRY, CDR2 SYGVKD. V trimming: 10 bases; J trimming: 12 bases; junction bases outside the gene matches: 12. The CDR3 length is 14 residues. CDR3: CATRTSGSNGGQFF. The CDR3 coding sequence is TGTGCCACCCGGACTAGCGGGAGTAATGGTGGGCAGTTCTTC.

Notes on this clonotype: A read error may explain this, as a much larger clone is one base away. DNA for the CDR3: TGCAGCGTTGAGGGTACAGGCCGGTCTCAAGAGACCCAGTACTTC. It translates to CSVEGTGRSQETQYF. The V gene is TRBV29-1, the J gene TRBJ2-5; D perhaps matches TRBD1 (5 bases). V lost 3 bases and J lost 2, with 16 bases in between. The CDR3 runs to 15 residues. Germline V gene data show CDR1 as SQVTM and CDR2 as ANQGSEA.

The chain recombines TRBV6-1 with TRBJ2-1, with D possibly matching TRBD1 (6 bases). This CDR3 is 15 amino acids long. Germline V lookup: CDR1 MNHNS, CDR2 SASEGT. Trimming cost V 1 base and J 9 bases, with 16 bases left between them. The CDR3 nucleotides read TGTGCCAGCAGTGAAGTAAAAGGGGGAGAGAGTGAGCAGTTCTTC. As protein: CASSEVKGGESEQFF.

The gene calls are TRBV7-9 and TRBJ2-4, with D unresolved. The CDR3 is 12 residues long. The germline V gene has CDR1 SEHNR and CDR2 FQNEAQ (reference sequence). V lost 7 bases to trimming and J lost 7 bases, with 11 bases between them. DNA of the CDR3: TGTGCCAGCACCATCATACAGAACATTCAGTACTTC. This sequence encodes CASTIIQNIQYF.

Note on this clonotype: One end of the junction does not line up with germline, which may come from a read error. The CDR3 loop is CASSPPLGRGFLDTRYF. The CDR3 bases are TGCGCCAGCAGCCCCCCCTTAGGGCGGGGGTTTTTAGATACGCGGTATTTT. V is TRBV4-1 and J is TRBJ2-3, with 7 bases matching TRBD2. From germline, CDR1 is MGHRA and CDR2 YSYEKL. The CDR3 length is 17 residues.

As DNA, the CDR3 is TGTGCCACCAGTGTATCCGTATCCCCGCAGTTCTTC. As protein: CATSVSVSPQFF. The V gene is TRBV24-1, the J gene TRBJ2-1; D call uncertain. The germline V and J ends were trimmed by 5 bases and 12 bases, with 13 bases remaining between them. Germline assignment: CDR1 KGHDR and CDR2 SFDVKD. This CDR3 contains 12 residues.

V and J are TRBV2 and TRBJ2-5, with 10 bases that match TRBD2. J gave up 7 bases and V 2 bases, and 13 bases lay outside the gene matches. In germline, CDR1 is SNHLY, CDR2 FYNNEI. The CDR3 runs 17 residues. The CDR3 reads CASSESALAGVLGTQYF. The CDR3 nucleotides are TGTGCCAGCAGTGAATCCGCCCTAGCGGGGGTCCTCGGGACCCAGTACTTC.

The chain employs TRBV28 and TRBJ2-5; a weak D match, TRBD2 (5 bases). The length of the CDR3 is 13 residues. Trimming pared 5 bases from V and 7 bases from J, leaving 14 bases between. CDR1 is MDHEN, CDR2 SYDVKM, per germline. The CDR3 loop reads CASSPGLSGTQYF. The CDR3 DNA follows: TGTGCCAGCAGTCCCGGACTGAGCGGGACCCAGTACTTC.

The V call is TRBV2, the J call TRBJ1-5; no clear D gene. Germline V gene data show CDR1 as SNHLY and CDR2 as FYNNEI. The V and J ends lost 6 bases and 0 bases respectively, with 12 bases between them. The CDR3 extends over 15 amino acids. DNA for the CDR3: TGTGCCAGCAGCGAGTTTCGGGATAGCAATCAGCCCCAGCATTTT. This sequence encodes CASSEFRDSNQPQHF. Based on the CDR3 plus reference TRBV2 and TRBJ1-5, the full variable domain is EPEVTQTPSHQVTQMGQEVILRCVPISNHLYFYWYRQILGQKVEFLVSFYNNEISEKSEIFDDQFSVERPDGSNFTLKIRSTKLEDSAMYFCASSEFRDSNQPQHFGDGTRLSIL.

The chain is built from TRBV5-6 and TRBJ2-1; D is unresolved. The germline V and J ends were trimmed by 0 bases and 3 bases, with 10 bases remaining between them. This CDR3 has 15 amino acids. Looked up from germline, CDR1 is SGHDT and CDR2 is YYEEEE. The CDR3 reads CASSLEPSRYNEQFF. The CDR3 region has the DNA TGTGCCAGCAGCTTGGAACCCTCACGCTACAATGAGCAGTTCTTC.